A single sample is the source of the 8 T cell receptor beta chains below, sequenced in a study of blood T cell repertoires in COVID-19 (dated by TCRdb to 2018 to 2020). Library preparation employed the immunoSEQ multiplex PCR assay. TCRdb retrieved this table from immuneACCESS and kept in-frame rearrangements only. Not all clones are present; in checked studies, unresolved V genes account for under half, and no reason is known for the remainder. The sample has roughly 71,000 clones on record, about nine tenths of them singletons. Jointly, the top ten make up just under 2% of the sample. The sample was peripheral blood. Every receptor here comes from a man aged 25-45 years with acute or convalescent COVID-19.

The chain couples TRBV7-9 to TRBJ2-7; TRBD2 aligns across 7 bases. This CDR3 has 15 amino acids. Germline-derived CDR1 and CDR2 are SEHNR and FQNEAQ (reference sequence). Trimming took 6 bases from V and 4 from J; bases not matched to a gene: 12. CDR3 protein: CASSNRLADLYEQYF. The CDR3 DNA is TGTGCCAGCAGTAACCGGCTAGCGGATCTATACGAGCAGTACTTC.

The J gene is TRBJ1-6, the V gene TRBV23-1, with TRBD1 as a possible D gene (5 bases). TRBV23-1 is an open reading frame, and its role is uncertain. This CDR3 spans 17 amino acids. V lost 5 bases to trimming and J lost 6 bases, with 20 bases between them. The chain's CDR3 is CASSSWGPGRSNSPLHF. In nucleotides, the CDR3 is TGCGCCAGCAGTTCATGGGGCCCAGGGAGGAGTAATTCACCCCTCCACTTT.

This sequence joins TRBV2 and TRBJ1-4; possible D gene TRBD1, 6 bases. The V gene lost 7 bases and the J gene lost 6 bases, with 9 bases spanning the gap. The CDR3 has 12 residues. The V gene's germline CDR1 is SNHLY and CDR2 FYNNEI. In DNA form, the CDR3 reads TGTGCCAGCAACCCAGGGGATGAAAAACTGTTTTTT. Protein: CASNPGDEKLFF.

The rearrangement joins TRBV6-6 to TRBJ2-1; D not certain. V was pared by 2 bases and J by 4 bases, with 15 bases between. CDR3 length equals 16 residues. CDR1 and CDR2 from the germline V gene are MNHNY and SVGAGI (reference sequence). The DNA for the CDR3 is TGTGCCAGCAGTTACCCCGCGGCGGCAAAGTACAATGAGCAGTTCTTC. As protein: CASSYPAAAKYNEQFF.

J is TRBJ1-4 and V is TRBV5-1, with a tentative D call TRBD1 (6 bases). The CDR3 length is 16 residues. The ends were cut back, 4 bases at V and 0 bases at J, with 13 bases in the middle. Per germline, CDR1 SGHRS and CDR2 YFSETQ. This CDR3 is CASSHGQTPTNEKLFF. The DNA for the CDR3 is TGCGCCAGCAGCCACGGACAGACCCCAACTAATGAAAAACTGTTTTTT.

This chain joins TRBV12-3 or TRBV12-4 and TRBJ1-2, with no clear D. This CDR3 has 13 residues. The V and J ends lost 6 bases and 6 bases respectively, with 14 bases between them. In nucleotides, the CDR3 is TGTGCCAGCAGCCTAAGCGGGTGGAATGGCTACACCTTC. As protein: CASSLSGWNGYTF.

The rearrangement joins TRBV18 to TRBJ2-6; a weak D match, TRBD1 (6 bases). Germline V CDR1 and CDR2: KGHSH, LQKENI. CDR3 length: 16 amino acids. V lost 4 bases to trimming and J lost 0 bases, with 10 bases between them. In DNA, the CDR3 is TGTGCCAGCTCACAGCAGGGGTACTCTGGGGCCAACGTCCTGACTTTC. It encodes CASSQQGYSGANVLTF.

In its sample, this clone was seen a few times. The V call is TRBV27, the J call TRBJ2-3; maybe TRBD1 (6 bases). CDR1 and CDR2 (germline): MNHEY, SMNVEV (reference sequence). Trimming cost V 3 bases and J 3 bases, with 13 bases left between them. The length of the CDR3 is 15 residues. The CDR3 reads CASSFREGTTDTQYF. CDR3 DNA: TGTGCCAGCAGTTTCAGGGAAGGGACAACAGATACGCAGTATTTT.